A single sample gave rise to the 5 T cell receptor beta chains below, sequenced in a study of cytotoxic CD8 clonotypes in ibrutinib-treated CLL. The protocol was immunoSEQ multiplex PCR, while the TCRdb copy is restricted to in-frame clones and leaves out a portion. Among some 200,000 clones, 75% to 85% were seen once, and the ten largest hold about an eighth. The sample here was PBMCs, taken after 12 months of ibrutinib treatment. The receptors here all came from a human donor with chronic lymphocytic leukemia.

This sequence joins TRBV11-3 and TRBJ2-1; 12 bases match TRBD2. The CDR3 runs 17 residues. Trimming cost V 2 bases and J 1 base; bases outside gene matches: 3. CDR1 and CDR2 from the germline V gene are SGHNT and YENEEA. This CDR3 is CASSLLAGGHSYNEQFF. The CDR3 DNA sequence: TGTGCCAGCAGCTTACTAGCGGGGGGGCATTCCTACAATGAGCAGTTCTTC.

The V call is TRBV7-2, the J call TRBJ2-3; no clear D gene. Germline V gene sequence: CDR1 SGHTA, CDR2 FQGNSA. CDR3 size: 12 residues. Trimming shortened V by 3 bases and J by 2 bases, and 3 bases separated the two germline ends. The CDR3 loop reads CASSFYTDTQYF. CDR3 DNA sequence: TGTGCCAGCAGCTTCTACACAGATACGCAGTATTTT.

This clone is a singleton in its sample. CDR3 region: CASSSPAWGRTDTQYF. As DNA, the CDR3 is TGCGCCAGCAGCTCCCCCGCCTGGGGCCGCACAGATACGCAGTATTTT. V and J are TRBV5-1 and TRBJ2-3; D might be TRBD1 (5 bases). This CDR3 is 16 amino acids long. Trimming cost V 3 bases and J 1 base, with 15 bases left between them. Germline V CDR1 and CDR2: SGHRS, YFSETQ.

The V gene is TRBV10-1, the J gene TRBJ1-1; D gene ambiguous. V was cut by 0 bases and J by 11 bases, with 13 bases left in between. CDR1 is WNHNN and CDR2 is SYGVQD in the germline V gene (reference sequence). The CDR3 runs 13 residues. DNA of the CDR3: TGCGCCAGCAGTGAGTCGATGGGAGGGCGGGCTTTCTTT. Translated: CASSESMGGRAFF.

The rearrangement joins TRBV4-1 to TRBJ2-7, with 9 bases matching TRBD2. CDR3 size: 17 residues. Germline CDR1 MGHRA, CDR2 YSYEKL. V dropped 2 bases and J dropped 3; count of bases not matched to a gene: 11. The CDR3 spells CASSQQDVTSGYYEQYF. In nucleotides, the CDR3 is TGCGCCAGCAGCCAACAAGACGTGACTAGCGGTTACTACGAGCAGTACTTC.